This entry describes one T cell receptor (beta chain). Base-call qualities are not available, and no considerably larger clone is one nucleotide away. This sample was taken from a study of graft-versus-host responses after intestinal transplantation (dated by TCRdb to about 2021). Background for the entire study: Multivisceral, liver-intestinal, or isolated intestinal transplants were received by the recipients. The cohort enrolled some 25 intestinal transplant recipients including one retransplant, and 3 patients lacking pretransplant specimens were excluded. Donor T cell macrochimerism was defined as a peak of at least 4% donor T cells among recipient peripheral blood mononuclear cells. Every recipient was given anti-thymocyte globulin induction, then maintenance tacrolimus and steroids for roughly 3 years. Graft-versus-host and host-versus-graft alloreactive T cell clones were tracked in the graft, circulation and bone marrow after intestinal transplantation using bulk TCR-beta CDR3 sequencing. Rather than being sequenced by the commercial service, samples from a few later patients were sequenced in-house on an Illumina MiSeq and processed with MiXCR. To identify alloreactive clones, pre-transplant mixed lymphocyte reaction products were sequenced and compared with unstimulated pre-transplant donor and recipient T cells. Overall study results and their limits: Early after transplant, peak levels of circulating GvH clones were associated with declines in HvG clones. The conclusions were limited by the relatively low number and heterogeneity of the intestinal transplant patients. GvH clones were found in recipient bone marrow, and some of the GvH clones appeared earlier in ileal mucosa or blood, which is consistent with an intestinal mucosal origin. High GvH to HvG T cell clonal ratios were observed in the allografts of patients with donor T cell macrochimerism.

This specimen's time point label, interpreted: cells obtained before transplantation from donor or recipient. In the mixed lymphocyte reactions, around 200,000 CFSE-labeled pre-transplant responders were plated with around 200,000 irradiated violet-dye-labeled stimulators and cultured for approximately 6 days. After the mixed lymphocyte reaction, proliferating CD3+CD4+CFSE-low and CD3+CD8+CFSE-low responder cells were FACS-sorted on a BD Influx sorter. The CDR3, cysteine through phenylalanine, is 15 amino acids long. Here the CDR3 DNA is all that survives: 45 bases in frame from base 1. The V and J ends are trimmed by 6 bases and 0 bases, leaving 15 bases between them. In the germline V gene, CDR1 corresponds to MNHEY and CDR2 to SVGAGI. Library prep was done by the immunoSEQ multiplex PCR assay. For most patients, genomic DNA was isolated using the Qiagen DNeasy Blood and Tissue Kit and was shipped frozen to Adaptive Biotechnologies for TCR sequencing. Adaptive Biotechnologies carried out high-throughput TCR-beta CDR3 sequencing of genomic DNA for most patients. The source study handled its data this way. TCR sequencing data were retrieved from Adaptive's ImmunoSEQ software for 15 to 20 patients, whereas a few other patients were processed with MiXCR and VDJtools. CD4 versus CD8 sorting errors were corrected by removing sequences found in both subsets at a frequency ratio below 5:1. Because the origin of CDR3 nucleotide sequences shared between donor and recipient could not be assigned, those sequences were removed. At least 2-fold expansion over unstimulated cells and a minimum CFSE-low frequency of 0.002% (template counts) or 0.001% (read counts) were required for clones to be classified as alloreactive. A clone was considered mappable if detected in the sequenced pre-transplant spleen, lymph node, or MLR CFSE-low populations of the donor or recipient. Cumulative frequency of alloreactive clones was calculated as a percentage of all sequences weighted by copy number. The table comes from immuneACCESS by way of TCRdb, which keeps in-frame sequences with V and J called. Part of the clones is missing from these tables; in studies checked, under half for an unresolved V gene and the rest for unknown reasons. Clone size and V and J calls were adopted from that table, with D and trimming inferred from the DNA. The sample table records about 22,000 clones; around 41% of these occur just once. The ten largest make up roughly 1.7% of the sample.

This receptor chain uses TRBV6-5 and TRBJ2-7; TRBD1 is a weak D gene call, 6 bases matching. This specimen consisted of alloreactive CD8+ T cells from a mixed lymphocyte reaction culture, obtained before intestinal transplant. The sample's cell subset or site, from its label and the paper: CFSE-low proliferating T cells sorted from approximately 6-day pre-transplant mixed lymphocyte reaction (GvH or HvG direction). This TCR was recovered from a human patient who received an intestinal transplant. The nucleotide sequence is TGTGCCAGCAGGGGGGTTTGGACAGCCTCCTACGAGCAGTACTTC. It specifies CASRGVWTASYEQYF.